The entry that follows covers one T cell receptor beta chain sequence. The antigen remains undetermined. The table came from immunoSEQ multiplex PCR; TCRdb's copy has only in-frame clones and leaves some out. The sample yields roughly 120,000 clones, more than 80% seen once. This record belongs to a study of T cell responses to AZD1222 COVID-19 vaccine. Study observations and caveats: Regions 160-218 and 743-854 held dominance among vaccine-associated CD4 TCRs, which spanned spike. Elevations in Spike-specific TCR breadth and depth followed administration of two AZD1222 doses.

The origin of this receptor is an adult who received the AZD1222 COVID-19 vaccine. The sequencing used peripheral blood, collected 28 days after the second AZD1222 dose.

The CDR3 spells CAWSLGTANEQFF. The CDR3 DNA is TGTGCCTGGAGTCTGGGGACAGCCAATGAGCAGTTCTTC. The J gene is TRBJ2-1, the V gene TRBV30; 7 bases agree with TRBD1. Trimming took 2 bases from V and 6 from J; bases not matched to a gene: 4. Germline V lookup: CDR1 GTSNPN, CDR2 SVGIG (reference sequence). The CDR3 extends over 13 amino acids.